This TCR beta chain comes out of a study of blood T cell repertoires in COVID-19. Study at large: COVID-19 samples, acute and convalescent, were from the United States, Italy and Spain.

The V end was cut by 6 bases, the J end by 5 bases, with 13 bases between. CDR1 is LGHDT and CDR2 is YNNKEL in the germline V gene (reference sequence). CDR3 length: 14 amino acids. Per the study methods: Reference gene primer amplification gave estimated nucleated cell counts. Repertoires were generated with immunoSEQ multiplex PCR, while TCRdb's copy carries only in-frame clones and drops some. The V and J calls and the clone size are those of that table, but D and trimming were determined from the DNA. The sample consists of about 70,000 clones, over 80% of them appearing once. This clone was counted a single time.

The sequenced sample consisted of peripheral blood. The chain uses TRBV3-1 (or the pseudogene TRBV3-2) and TRBJ1-4; D not resolved. The origin of this receptor is an older woman with acute or convalescent COVID-19. CDR3 amino acids: CASRSRTGNEKLFF. CDR3 DNA sequence: TGTGCCAGCAGGAGCCGGACTGGGAATGAAAAACTGTTTTTT.